The clone carrying this T cell receptor (beta chain) has just a few counts. The data belong to a study of T cell changes during pregnancy in multiple sclerosis. TCRdb's table, derived via immunoSEQ multiplex PCR, lists solely in-frame clones and lacks some. Seen here are about 28,000 clones, 80% to 90% observed once, and the top ten hold 3.5%. The length of the CDR3 is 12 residues. Germline CDR1 is MNHNS and CDR2 is SASEGT. V was shortened by 7 bases and J by 2 bases, with 8 bases between the two germline ends. The TCR comes from a female donor in good health, enrolled as a control in a pregnancy study. The chain links TRBV6-1 to TRBJ1-1; D gene uncertain. This material consisted of CD4+ T cells from peripheral blood mononuclear cells, taken in the first trimester of pregnancy. The chain's CDR3 is CASKYLNTEAFF. The DNA of the CDR3 is TGTGCCAGCAAATATCTAAACACTGAAGCTTTCTTT.